The clone carrying this T cell receptor beta chain is classed as medium-sized. Its antigen remains unknown. The data are from a study of metastatic and nonmetastatic thyroid tumors. Overall study findings and caveats: Benign nodules reportedly had significantly lower TCR beta diversity than malignant thyroid tumors in blood and tumor.

Through MiXCR, TCRdb re-clonotyped the PCR reads. The top ten clones hold 24% of a sample with 21,000 or so clones, roughly an eighth of them seen once. This CDR3 is built from 15 residues. Looked up from germline, CDR1 is SNHLY and CDR2 is FYNNEI. Trimming cost V 4 bases and J 3 bases; bases outside gene matches: 0. No treatment had been given to any patient before thyroid surgery. V usage is TRBV2 and J usage is TRBJ2-1, with 13 positions matching TRBD2. The source is a female donor with papillary thyroid cancer or a benign thyroid nodule (not recorded which). Some clones in this sample may be carry-over from other donors' samples. Specimen: blood. The CDR3 is CASSGLAGGYNEQFF. CDR3 in DNA: TGTGCCAGCAGTGGACTAGCGGGAGGCTACAATGAGCAGTTCTTC.